The 22 T cell receptor beta chains below come from one sample, sequenced in a study of T cell clonality in common variable immunodeficiency. The data were produced by immunoSEQ multiplex PCR, yet TCRdb's version contains in-frame clones alone and is incomplete. The sample holds over 35,000 clones, and no clone turns up only once. Sample: peripheral blood mononuclear cells. These receptors were collected from a person between 18 and 75 years old in good health.

This clone was counted ten times or more. The CDR3 extends 3 residues past the end of the read, so its final part is completed from the germline J gene. The chain has TRBV15 and TRBJ2-3; D not resolved. Germline V gene lookup returns CDR1 LNHNV and CDR2 YYDKDF (reference sequence). This CDR3 region has 14 residues. Incomplete CDR3 DNA: TGTGCCACCAGCAGAGATCGCGGCCCATCATCG. It codes for CATSRDRGPSS. The CDR3 reads in full as CATSRDRGPSSQYF.

There are many counts of this clone. The CDR3 region is CASSMTSGRGYEQYF. The sequenced part of the CDR3 DNA is TGTGCCAGCAGTATGACTAGCGGGAGAGGCTACGAG. The chain combines TRBV2 with TRBJ2-7; 12 nucleotides match TRBD2. The read is 3 residues too short to cover the CDR3 end, so that end is filled in from the germline J gene. This CDR3 has 15 amino acids. Germline-derived CDR1 and CDR2 are SNHLY and FYNNEI. V lost 5 bases to trimming and J lost 3 bases; unmatched junction nucleotides: 5.

Many counts were recorded for this clone. The CDR3 goes on 3 residues after the read ends, and that part is filled in from the germline J gene. The rearrangement joins TRBV30 to TRBJ2-5; TRBD1 agrees at 9 bases. The CDR3 is 14 amino acids. Trimming took 4 bases from V and 4 from J; bases not matched to a gene: 7. CDR1 GTSNPN and CDR2 SVGIG come from the germline V gene (reference sequence). CDR3 amino acids: CAWTGGQGGETQYF. CDR3 DNA (partial): TGTGCCTGGACCGGGGGACAGGGAGGAGAGACC.

This clone was recorded many times. The read halts 3 residues ahead of the CDR3 end, with the missing end drawn from the germline J gene. The gene calls are TRBV2 and TRBJ2-7; maybe TRBD1 (7 bases). Germline V gene sequence: CDR1 SNHLY, CDR2 FYNNEI. The germline V and J ends were trimmed by 8 bases and 3 bases, with 14 bases remaining between them. The CDR3 has 13 residues. The CDR3 loop reads CASGGGQLYEQYF. The CDR3 DNA, read in part, is TGTGCCAGCGGAGGGGGACAGCTCTACGAG.

This clone was seen repeatedly, ten times or more. The DNA ends 3 residues before the CDR3 does, and the rest of the CDR3 is filled in from the germline J gene. The chain uses TRBV12-3 or TRBV12-4 and TRBJ2-7; D perhaps matches TRBD1 (5 bases). This CDR3 is 15 amino acids long. Trimming removed 5 bases from V and 3 bases from J, with 17 bases in between. CDR3 bases read: TGTGCCAGCAGTACACAAGTGCAGGGCGGCTACGAG. This translates into CASSTQVQGGYE. The entire CDR3 protein reads CASSTQVQGGYEQYF.

There are many counts of this clone. The missing CDR3 end, 3 residues past where the read stops, is filled in from the germline J gene. This chain joins TRBV6-2 or TRBV6-3 and TRBJ2-2; 11 bases fit TRBD2. V dropped 5 bases and J dropped 9; count of bases not matched to a gene: 8. CDR3 length: 15 amino acids. In germline, CDR1 is MNHEY, CDR2 SVGEGT. CDR3 residues: CASSRLAGRGWELFF. The covered CDR3 bases are TGTGCCAGCAGTAGACTAGCGGGAAGAGGTTGGGAG.

The sample holds many counts of this clone. The DNA ends 3 residues before the CDR3 does, and the rest of the CDR3 is filled in from the germline J gene. V and J are TRBV29-1 and TRBJ2-1; 10 nucleotides align to TRBD2. The length of the CDR3 is 14 residues. V lost 5 bases and J lost 6; bases outside the gene matches: 7. Germline CDR1 and CDR2: SQVTM and ANQGSEA. The CDR3 loop is CSVRTSGPLNEQFF. The DNA read from the CDR3 is TGCAGCGTTCGGACTAGCGGACCTCTCAATGAG.

This clone was seen repeatedly, ten times or more. The CDR3 end is not reached by the read, which stops 3 residues before it; the germline J gene fills it in. The rearrangement joins TRBV6-4 to TRBJ1-1; 8 bases fit TRBD1. CDR1 and CDR2 from the germline V gene are MRHNA and SNTAGT. The V and J ends lost 5 bases and 1 base, in that order; junction bases with no gene match: 3. The CDR3 runs 14 residues. CDR3 bases read: TGTGCCAGCAGTTCGGGACAGGAGAACACTGAA. It translates to CASSSGQENTE. The entire CDR3 sequence reads CASSSGQENTEAFF.

This clone was seen repeatedly, ten times or more. Read coverage stops 3 residues before the CDR3 terminus; the germline J gene supplies the remainder. The chain recombines TRBV4-2 with TRBJ1-3; D is unresolved. CDR1 is LGHNA and CDR2 is YNFKEQ in the germline V gene. The V gene lost 5 bases and the J gene lost 0 bases, with 11 bases spanning the gap. This CDR3 region has 15 residues. Incomplete CDR3 DNA: TGTGCCAGCAGCTTAGACAAGTCCTCTGGAAACACC. It encodes CASSLDKSSGNT. The whole CDR3 region reads CASSLDKSSGNTIYF.

This clone was seen ten or more times. With the read ending 3 residues before the CDR3 end, the germline J gene is used to fill in that end. The V and J genes are TRBV28 and TRBJ2-1; D may be TRBD1 (6 bases). The germline CDR1 and CDR2 sequences are MDHEN and SYDVKM. The CDR3 extends over 17 amino acids. V lost 4 bases and J 0 bases, leaving 16 bases between the germline ends. CDR3 amino acids: CASSSELVGGSYNEQFF. The DNA read from the CDR3 is TGTGCCAGCAGTTCCGAATTGGTAGGGGGCTCCTACAATGAG.

This clone was observed at least ten times. The observed sequence ends 3 residues before the CDR3 terminus, with the missing tail filled in from the germline J gene. The rearrangement joins TRBV13 to TRBJ1-2; 8 bases match TRBD1. The CDR3 extends over 16 amino acids. V lost 0 bases, J lost 4 bases, and 7 bases stayed unmatched. Germline-derived CDR1 and CDR2 are PRHDT and FYEKMQ (reference sequence). CDR3 DNA (partial): TGTGCCAGCAGCTTAGGCGCCAGGGGGCGAGGCTATGGC. This codes for CASSLGARGRGYG. The whole CDR3 sequence is CASSLGARGRGYGYTF. Drawing the rest from reference TRBV13 and TRBJ1-2, the complete variable domain is AAGVIQSPRHLIKEKRETATLKCYPIPRHDTVYWYQQGPGQDPQFLISFYEKMQSDKGSIPDRFSAQQFSDYHSELNMSSLELGDSALYFCASSLGARGRGYGYTFGSGTRLTVV.

This clone was found many times. Read data end 3 residues before the CDR3 end; the end is taken from the germline J gene. J is TRBJ2-1 and V is TRBV9, with 16 positions matching TRBD2. The germline V gene has CDR1 SGDLS and CDR2 YYNGEE. CDR3 length equals 17 residues. V gave up 0 bases and J gave up 8 bases; unmatched junction bases: 5. CDR3 region: CASSVVGGTSGRDEQFF. The CDR3 bases that were read are TGTGCCAGCAGCGTAGTAGGGGGGACTAGCGGGAGGGATGAG.

This clone was counted many times. The sequence runs out 3 residues before the end of the CDR3; the remainder is reconstructed from the germline J gene. The chain links TRBV19 to TRBJ1-6; D is perhaps TRBD1 (5 bases). Per the germline V gene, CDR1 is LNHDA and CDR2 is SQIVND (reference sequence). V was clipped by 4 bases and J by 6 bases, with 10 bases between them. The CDR3 consists of 14 residues. The CDR3 loop reads CASSTGLTNSPLHF. The CDR3 DNA, read in part, is TGTGCCAGTAGTACGGGACTGACTAATTCACCC.

This clone has ten or more counts. Coverage ceases 3 residues before the CDR3 finishes, and the germline J gene fills in the end. The rearrangement links TRBV19 to TRBJ2-1; 10 positions agree with TRBD2. Germline CDR1 LNHDA, CDR2 SQIVND (reference sequence). V was clipped by 3 bases and J by 0 bases; unmatched bases: 2. This CDR3 comprises 16 residues. The CDR3 loop is CASSIIAGGSYNEQFF. Incomplete CDR3 DNA: TGTGCCAGTAGTATCATAGCGGGGGGCTCCTACAATGAG.

This clone was detected many times. Read data end 3 residues before the CDR3 end; the end is taken from the germline J gene. The chain has TRBV4-1 and TRBJ1-1; tentative D call: TRBD1 (5 bases). CDR1 and CDR2 from the germline V gene are MGHRA and YSYEKL. The CDR3 is 13 residues long. V lost 4 bases to trimming and J lost 1 base, with 7 bases between them. The CDR3 loop is CASSLTGNTEAFF. The sequenced part of the CDR3 DNA is TGCGCCAGCAGCCTCACAGGGAACACTGAA.

This clone was found many times. The CDR3 goes on 3 residues after the read ends, and that part is filled in from the germline J gene. V and J are TRBV7-3 and TRBJ2-3; tentatively, D is TRBD2 (6 bases). The CDR3 loop spans 14 amino acids. V lost 5 bases, J lost 2 bases, and 11 bases lay in between. CDR1 and CDR2 from the germline V gene are SGHTA and FQGTGA. The CDR3 DNA, read in part, is TGTGCCAGCAGCCCCGGGGGACCCACAGATACG. Protein: CASSPGGPTDT. The CDR3 in full is CASSPGGPTDTQYF.

This clone was seen a handful of times. Sequencing ends 3 residues short of the CDR3 end; the germline J gene provides the rest. The rearrangement links TRBV11-1 to TRBJ1-2, with D perhaps TRBD1 (6 bases). The CDR3 consists of 13 residues. Trimming shortened V by 6 bases and J by 7 bases, and 15 bases separated the two germline ends. CDR1 and CDR2 (germline): SGHAT, FQDESV (reference sequence). CDR3 amino acids: CASRSTGNGGYTF. Partial CDR3 DNA: TGTGCCAGCAGATCTACAGGGAATGGTGGC.

This clone was seen repeatedly, ten times or more. The sequenced fragment ends 3 residues before the CDR3 boundary, so the rest is inferred from the germline J gene. This chain joins TRBV10-1 and TRBJ2-2; D might be TRBD2 (6 bases). The ends were cut back, 4 bases at V and 5 bases at J, with 11 bases in the middle. CDR3 length equals 14 residues. Germline V gene data show CDR1 as WNHNN and CDR2 as SYGVQD (reference sequence). The CDR3 protein is CASSASEGTGELFF. The sequenced CDR3 bases are TGCGCCAGCAGTGCTAGCGAGGGGACCGGGGAG.

This clone was counted at least ten times. The DNA ends 3 residues before the CDR3 does, and the rest of the CDR3 is filled in from the germline J gene. V gene TRBV5-1 combines with J gene TRBJ2-5; D uncertain. With 3 bases removed from V and 4 bases from J, the gap between germline ends came to 13 bases. From germline, CDR1 is SGHRS and CDR2 YFSETQ. The CDR3 is made up of 14 amino acids. The part of the CDR3 DNA that was read is TGCGCCAGCAGCTATCAAGGTTCTGGAGAGACC. It codes for CASSYQGSGET. The whole CDR3 region reads CASSYQGSGETQYF.

This clone was seen repeatedly, ten times or more. The DNA ends 3 residues before the CDR3 does, and the rest of the CDR3 is filled in from the germline J gene. The chain links TRBV5-1 to TRBJ1-4; tentatively, D is TRBD1 (5 bases). V was shortened by 1 base and J by 8 bases, with 12 bases between the two germline ends. In germline, CDR1 is SGHRS, CDR2 YFSETQ. The CDR3 covers 14 residues. The CDR3 protein is CASSLTGRGEKLFF. The CDR3 bases that were read are TGCGCCAGCAGCTTGACGGGGCGGGGGGAAAAA.

This clone was detected many times. Read data end 3 residues before the CDR3 end; the end is taken from the germline J gene. This chain connects TRBV20-1 to TRBJ2-7; TRBD2 matches 15 bases. CDR3 length: 16 residues. V was clipped by 6 bases and J by 5 bases; unmatched bases: 11. Germline lookup yields CDR1 DFQATT and CDR2 SNEGSKA (reference sequence). The sequenced part of the CDR3 DNA is TGCAGTGCGAAGGGACTAGCGGGAGGCTCGGGGGACGAG. Translation gives CSAKGLAGGSGDE. In full, the CDR3 is CSAKGLAGGSGDEQYF.

This clone has at least ten counts. Read sequence stops 3 residues before the CDR3 end, and the germline J gene provides the missing end. The chain is built from TRBV5-6 and TRBJ1-1; TRBD1 is a possible D gene (5 bases). V gave up 4 bases and J gave up 5 bases, with 12 bases separating them. This CDR3 has 13 amino acids. CDR1 and CDR2 (germline): SGHDT, YYEEEE. CDR3 DNA, as far as it was read: TGTGCCAGCAGCCCCCAGGGTAGGACTGAA. Its translation: CASSPQGRTE. In full, the CDR3 reads CASSPQGRTEAFF. The full variable domain, in which reference TRBV5-6 and TRBJ1-1 provide the parts outside the CDR3, is DAGVTQSPTHLIKTRGQQVTLRCSPKSGHDTVSWYQQALGQGPQFIFQYYEEEERQRGNFPDRFSGHQFPNYSSELNVNALLLGDSALYLCASSPQGRTEAFFGQGTRLTVV.